This T cell receptor (beta chain) originates from a study of control samples from healthy donors and cancer patients. The CDR3 runs to 15 residues. Germline-derived CDR1 and CDR2 are ENHRY and SYGVKD. The V end lost 5 bases, the J end lost 3 bases, and 14 bases lay between the germline ends. Here immunoSEQ multiplex PCR was the method, and the copy in TCRdb shows in-frame clones only, minus some. The sample lists around 150,000 clones; approximately 88% were seen once. The chain links TRBV10-3 to TRBJ1-5; possible D gene TRBD1, 6 bases. Sample: blood. This TCR was recovered from a young man in good health. Here the CDR3 reads CAISTHRDNNQPQHF. For the CDR3, the DNA is TGTGCCATCAGTACACACCGGGACAACAATCAGCCCCAGCATTTT.